The T cell receptor (beta chain) under discussion was sequenced for a study of STAT5B mutations in CD4+ large granular lymphocyte leukemia. In its sample, this clone was seen a few times. The antigen is not known. Between the trimmed V and J ends, which lost 3 bases and 2 bases, there was a span of 13 bases. The germline gives CDR1 SGHVS, CDR2 FNYEAQ. The length of the CDR3 is 15 residues. Data came from immunoSEQ multiplex PCR; TCRdb stores just in-frame clones and leaves some out. The sample has about 22,000 clones, roughly 87% seen once. Buffy coats from healthy blood donors served as controls. Study results and caveats: TRBV06-family usage was enriched in top patient clones (8/27) versus controls (2/35). Main leukemic clonotypes were patient-specific, but more than 20% appeared at low frequency elsewhere.

Sequenced: CD4+ T cells from blood buffy coats. The chain couples TRBV7-6 to TRBJ2-5; D unresolved. This TCR was sampled from a human donor in good health. CDR3 nucleotide sequence: TGTGCCAGCAGCTTGTTTTTCGGCGGACAAGAGACCCAGTACTTC. Amino acids: CASSLFFGGQETQYF.